This T cell receptor beta chain was sequenced for a study of cytomegalovirus exposure and HLA in healthy donors. Notes on the study in general: Cytomegalovirus association was listed for 150 or so TCR beta chains. Most of the TCR beta V segments (in an earlier analysis) were productive either about 87% or about 30% of the time. In a later analysis, specific HLA alleles were associated with 15,000 to 20,000 TCR beta sequences at a 0.05 false discovery rate.

Vbeta (60) and Jbeta (13) primers were used in the PCR. Clones were read by immunoSEQ multiplex PCR, and TCRdb kept only the in-frame ones, dropping some. The data show 140,000 or so clones, over 60% seen once. This clone was seen once. The antigen is unknown. Specimen: PBMCs. This TCR derives from a woman between 40 and 50 years old in good health and CMV-seronegative.

The CDR3 sequence is CAWSVSTGNTEAFF. CDR3 bases: TGTGCCTGGAGTGTATCAACGGGGAACACTGAAGCTTTCTTT. The rearrangement links TRBV30 to TRBJ1-1; D gene unclear. V was clipped by 0 bases and J by 1 base, with 9 bases between them. Germline assignment: CDR1 GTSNPN and CDR2 SVGIG (reference sequence). There are 14 residues in the CDR3.